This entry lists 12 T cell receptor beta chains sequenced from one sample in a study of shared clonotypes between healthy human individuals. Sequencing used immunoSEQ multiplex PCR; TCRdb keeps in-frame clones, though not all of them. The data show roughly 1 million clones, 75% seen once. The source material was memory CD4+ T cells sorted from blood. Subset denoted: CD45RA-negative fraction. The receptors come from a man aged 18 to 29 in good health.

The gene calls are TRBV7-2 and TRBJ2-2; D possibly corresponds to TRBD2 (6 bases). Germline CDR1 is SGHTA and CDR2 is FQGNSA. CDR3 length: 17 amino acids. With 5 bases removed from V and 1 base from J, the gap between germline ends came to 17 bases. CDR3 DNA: TGTGCCAGCAGCCCGCGGGGTGGCCCACGGAACACCGGGGAGCTGTTTTTT. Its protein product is CASSPRGGPRNTGELFF. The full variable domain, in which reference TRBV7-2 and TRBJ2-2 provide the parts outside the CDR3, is GAGVSQSPSNKVTEKGKDVELRCDPISGHTALYWYRQSLGQGLEFLIYFQGNSAPDKSGLPSDRFSAERTGGSVSTLTIQRTQQEDSAVYLCASSPRGGPRNTGELFFGEGSRLTVL.

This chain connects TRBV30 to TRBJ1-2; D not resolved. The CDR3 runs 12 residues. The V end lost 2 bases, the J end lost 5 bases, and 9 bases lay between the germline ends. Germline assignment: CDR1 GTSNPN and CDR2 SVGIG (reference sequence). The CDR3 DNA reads TGTGCCTGGAGTCCCCGGGAATATGGCTACACCTTC. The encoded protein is CAWSPREYGYTF.

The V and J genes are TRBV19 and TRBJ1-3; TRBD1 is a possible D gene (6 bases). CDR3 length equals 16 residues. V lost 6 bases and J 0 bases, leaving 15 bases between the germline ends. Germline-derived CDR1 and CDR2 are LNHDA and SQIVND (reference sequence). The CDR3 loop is CASRVGTSSSGNTIYF. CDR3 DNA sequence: TGTGCCAGTAGGGTCGGGACATCGAGCTCTGGAAACACCATATATTTT.

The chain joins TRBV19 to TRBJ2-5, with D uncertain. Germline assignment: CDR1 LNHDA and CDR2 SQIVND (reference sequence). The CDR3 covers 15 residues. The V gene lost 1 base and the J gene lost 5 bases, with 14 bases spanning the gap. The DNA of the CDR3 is TGTGCCAGTAGTATAGGTACAGCGCCCCGGGAGACCCAGTACTTC. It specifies CASSIGTAPRETQYF. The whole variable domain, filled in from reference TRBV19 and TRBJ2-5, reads DGGITQSPKYLFRKEGQNVTLSCEQNLNHDAMYWYRQDPGQGLRLIYYSQIVNDFQKGDIAEGYSVSREKKESFPLTVTSAQKNPTAFYLCASSIGTAPRETQYFGPGTRLLVL.

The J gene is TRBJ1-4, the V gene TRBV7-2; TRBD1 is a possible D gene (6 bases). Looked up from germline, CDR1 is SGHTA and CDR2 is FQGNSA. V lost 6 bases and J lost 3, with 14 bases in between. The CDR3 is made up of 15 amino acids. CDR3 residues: CASSQGGGPNEKLFF. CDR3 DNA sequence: TGTGCCAGCAGTCAGGGAGGGGGTCCTAATGAAAAACTGTTTTTT. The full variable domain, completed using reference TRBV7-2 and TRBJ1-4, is GAGVSQSPSNKVTEKGKDVELRCDPISGHTALYWYRQSLGQGLEFLIYFQGNSAPDKSGLPSDRFSAERTGGSVSTLTIQRTQQEDSAVYLCASSQGGGPNEKLFFGSGTQLSVL.

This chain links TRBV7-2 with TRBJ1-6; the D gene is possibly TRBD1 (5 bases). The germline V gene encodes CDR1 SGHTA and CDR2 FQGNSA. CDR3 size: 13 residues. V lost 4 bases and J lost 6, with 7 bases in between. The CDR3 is CASSSGSNSPLHF. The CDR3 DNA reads TGTGCCAGCAGCTCAGGGAGTAATTCACCCCTCCACTTT. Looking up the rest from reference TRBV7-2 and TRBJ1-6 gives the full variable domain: GAGVSQSPSNKVTEKGKDVELRCDPISGHTALYWYRQSLGQGLEFLIYFQGNSAPDKSGLPSDRFSAERTGGSVSTLTIQRTQQEDSAVYLCASSSGSNSPLHFGNGTRLTVT.

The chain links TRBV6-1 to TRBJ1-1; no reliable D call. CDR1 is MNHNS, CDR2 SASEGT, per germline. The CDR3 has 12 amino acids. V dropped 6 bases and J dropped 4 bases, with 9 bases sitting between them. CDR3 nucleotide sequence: TGTGCCAGCAGCGCAGGAGGCACTGAAGCTTTCTTT. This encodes CASSAGGTEAFF.

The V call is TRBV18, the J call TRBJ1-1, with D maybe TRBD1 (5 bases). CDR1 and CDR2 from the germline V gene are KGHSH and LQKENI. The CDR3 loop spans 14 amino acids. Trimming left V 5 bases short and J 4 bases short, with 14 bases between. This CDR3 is CASSVSGEGTEAFF. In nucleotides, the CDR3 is TGTGCCAGCTCAGTTTCGGGGGAGGGCACTGAAGCTTTCTTT.

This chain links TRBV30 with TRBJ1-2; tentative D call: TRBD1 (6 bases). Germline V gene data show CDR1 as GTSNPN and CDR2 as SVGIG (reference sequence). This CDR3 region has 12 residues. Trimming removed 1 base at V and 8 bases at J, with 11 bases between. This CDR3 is CAWSAHRDGYTF. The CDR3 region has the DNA TGTGCCTGGAGTGCCCACAGGGACGGCTACACCTTC.

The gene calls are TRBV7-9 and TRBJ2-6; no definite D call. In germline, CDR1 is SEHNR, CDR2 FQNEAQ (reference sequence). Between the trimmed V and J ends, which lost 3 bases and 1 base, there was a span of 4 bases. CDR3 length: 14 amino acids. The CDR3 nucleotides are TGTGCCAGCAGCTTGGGATCTGGGGCCAACGTCCTGACTTTC. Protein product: CASSLGSGANVLTF.

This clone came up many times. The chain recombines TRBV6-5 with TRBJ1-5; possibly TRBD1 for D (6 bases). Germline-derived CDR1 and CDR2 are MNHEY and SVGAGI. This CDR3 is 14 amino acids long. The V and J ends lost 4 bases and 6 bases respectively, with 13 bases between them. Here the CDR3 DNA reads TGTGCCAGCAGTTCCAGGGGTGGGAGTCAGCCCCAGCATTTT. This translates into CASSSRGGSQPQHF.

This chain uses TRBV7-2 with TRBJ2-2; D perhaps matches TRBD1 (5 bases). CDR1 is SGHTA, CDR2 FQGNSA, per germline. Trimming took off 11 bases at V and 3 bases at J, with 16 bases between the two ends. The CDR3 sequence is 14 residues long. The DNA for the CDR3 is TGTGCCGGCACAAACCAAGGGGACACCGGGGAGCTGTTTTTT. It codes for CAGTNQGDTGELFF.